This is a list of T cell receptor beta chains from one sample in a study of T cell responses to AZD1222 COVID-19 vaccine. Profiled with immunoSEQ multiplex PCR; TCRdb holds only in-frame clones, not every one. The profile shows about 150,000 clones, roughly nine tenths of them singletons. The input for sequencing was peripheral blood, taken on day 0 of AZD1222 vaccination. These receptor sequences come from an adult in good health. Both conserved end residues are part of each CDR3. A D gene is named only where the DNA matches it firmly. The size field is filled for only some rows; it gives once, few, many or a size class.

CDR3 protein | CDR3 DNA | J gene | V gene | D gene | clone size
CASSELKGATGNTIYF | TGTGCCAGCAGTGAATTAAAGGGGGCAACTGGAAACACCATATATTTT | TRBJ1-3 | TRBV25-1 | TRBD1 | NA
CASSVVGRPYNEQFF | TGTGCCAGCAGCGTAGTGGGGCGGCCATACAATGAGCAGTTCTTC | TRBJ2-1 | TRBV9 | NA | NA
CASSLAGARYGYTF | TGTGCCAGCAGCTTAGCAGGCGCGCGCTATGGCTACACCTTC | TRBJ1-2 | TRBV11-2 | NA | NA
CAWKWEGRQNTIYF | TGTGCCTGGAAATGGGAGGGCAGACAAAACACCATATATTTT | TRBJ1-3 | TRBV30 | NA | NA
CAISVGTANTEAFF | TGTGCCATCAGTGTCGGTACAGCGAACACTGAAGCTTTCTTT | TRBJ1-1 | TRBV10-3 | NA | NA
CASSLGDSTNQPQHF | TGCGCCAGCAGCTTGGGGGACAGCACCAATCAGCCCCAGCATTTT | TRBJ1-5 | TRBV5-1 | TRBD1 | NA
CASSYSTGGSYEQYF | TGTGCCAGCAGTTACTCGACGGGAGGATCCTACGAGCAGTACTTC | TRBJ2-7 | TRBV6-5 | TRBD2 | few
CASSREGSSYNEQFF | TGTGCCAGCAGCCGGGAGGGGAGCTCCTACAATGAGCAGTTCTTC | TRBJ2-1 | TRBV9 | TRBD2 | NA
CASSTRTGLSGNTIYF | TGTGCCAGCAGCACGAGGACAGGGCTCTCTGGAAACACCATATATTTT | TRBJ1-3 | TRBV11-3 | TRBD1 | NA
CASSHWSPGSGNTIYF | TGTGCCAGCAGCCATTGGTCACCGGGCTCTGGAAACACCATATATTTT | TRBJ1-3 | TRBV3-1/TRBV3-2 | NA | NA
CATSEGQGDQPQHF | TGTGCCACCAGTGAGGGACAGGGAGATCAGCCCCAGCATTTT | TRBJ1-5 | TRBV24-1 | TRBD1 | NA
CASDRGGGAYEQYF | TGCGCCAGCGATCGGGGTGGGGGCGCCTACGAGCAGTACTTC | TRBJ2-7 | TRBV10-2 | NA | NA
CASSKRRTGGYEQYF | TGTGCCAGCAGCAAGCGTAGGACAGGGGGCTACGAGCAGTACTTC | TRBJ2-7 | TRBV25-1 | TRBD1 | NA
CATSDLVTGGKDTQYF | TGTGCCACCAGTGATTTGGTGACAGGGGGTAAGGATACGCAGTATTTT | TRBJ2-3 | TRBV24-1 | TRBD1 | NA
CASSLSSGSTDTQYF | TGTGCCAGCAGCTTATCGAGCGGGAGCACAGATACGCAGTATTTT | TRBJ2-3 | TRBV7-9 | NA | NA
CASSYRLAGGESSYNEQFF | TGCGCCAGCAGCTACAGACTAGCGGGGGGCGAGAGCTCCTACAATGAGCAGTTCTTC | TRBJ2-1 | TRBV4-3 | TRBD2 | NA
CASSEVGLFKPQHF | TGTGCCAGCAGTGAAGTGGGTTTGTTCAAGCCCCAGCATTTT | TRBJ1-5 | TRBV6-1 | NA | NA
CASSLARAGEGGYTF | TGTGCCAGCAGCTTAGCAAGGGCCGGGGAGGGTGGCTACACCTTC | TRBJ1-2 | TRBV7-2 | NA | NA
CASSLRAGGQHEQFF | TGTGCCAGCAGCTTGAGGGCGGGAGGTCAGCATGAGCAGTTCTTC | TRBJ2-1 | TRBV7-2 | TRBD2 | NA
CASSSASGRVTGELFF | TGTGCCAGCAGCTCCGCTAGCGGGAGGGTGACCGGGGAGCTGTTTTTT | TRBJ2-2 | TRBV5-4 | TRBD2 | NA
CASSLAAWNTEAFF | TGTGCCAGCAGCTTAGCCGCATGGAACACTGAAGCTTTCTTT | TRBJ1-1 | TRBV7-2 | NA | NA
CASTPRGHPEAFF | TGTGCCAGCACCCCAAGGGGGCACCCTGAAGCTTTCTTT | TRBJ1-1 | TRBV11-3 | TRBD1 | once
CARWFDSPGGYTF | TGTGCCCGGTGGTTCGATTCGCCAGGTGGCTACACCTTC | TRBJ1-2 | TRBV30 | NA | NA
CASSSGTGDSPLHF | TGCGCCAGCAGTTCCGGGACAGGGGATTCACCCCTCCACTTT | TRBJ1-6 | TRBV5-1 | TRBD1 | NA
CASSRDAEAFF | TGTGCCAGCAGCCGGGACGCTGAAGCTTTCTTT | TRBJ1-1 | TRBV11-3 | NA | NA
CASSSTDANTEAFF | TGTGCCAGCTCCTCGACAGACGCGAACACTGAAGCTTTCTTT | TRBJ1-1 | TRBV18 | NA | NA
CASSARPPGQGGNYTF | TGTGCCAGTAGTGCCCGACCTCCGGGACAGGGAGGTAATTACACCTTC | TRBJ1-2 | TRBV19 | TRBD1 | once
CASSQIGQGNSPLHF | TGTGCCAGCAGCCAGATTGGACAGGGAAATTCACCCCTCCACTTT | TRBJ1-6 | TRBV3-1/TRBV3-2 | TRBD1 | NA
CASSPPGVGEQYF | TGTGCCAGCAGTCCCCCAGGCGTGGGGGAGCAGTACTTC | TRBJ2-7 | TRBV6-5 | NA | once
CASSHSRARAEKLFF | TGTGCCAGCAGCCACTCCAGGGCCCGGGCTGAAAAACTGTTTTTT | TRBJ1-4 | TRBV3-1/TRBV3-2 | NA | NA
CASRFPGQNSPLHF | TGTGCAAGTCGCTTTCCGGGACAGAATTCACCCCTCCACTTT | TRBJ1-6 | TRBV12-2 | NA | NA
CASSPGLAGWDTQYF | TGTGCCAGCAGCCCAGGACTAGCGGGTTGGGATACGCAGTATTTT | TRBJ2-3 | TRBV7-2 | TRBD2 | NA
CAWSGLAEDTGELFF | TGTGCCTGGAGTGGACTAGCGGAGGACACCGGGGAGCTGTTTTTT | TRBJ2-2 | TRBV30 | TRBD2 | NA
CASSLGAPYSNQPQHF | TGTGCCAGCAGCTTAGGGGCACCGTATAGCAATCAGCCCCAGCATTTT | TRBJ1-5 | TRBV7-9 | NA | NA
CASSLNKVYEQYF | TGTGCCAGCAGCTTAAATAAGGTCTACGAGCAGTACTTC | TRBJ2-7 | TRBV7-2 | NA | once
CASSEPAGSYNEQFF | TGTGCCAGCAGTGAACCCGCTGGCTCCTACAATGAGCAGTTCTTC | TRBJ2-1 | TRBV25-1 | NA | NA
CSVGRTSSTDTQYF | TGCAGCGTGGGAAGGACTTCTAGCACAGATACGCAGTATTTT | TRBJ2-3 | TRBV29-1 | NA | once
CASSPTPDATFKEQYF | TGTGCCAGCTCACCAACCCCAGACGCCACCTTTAAGGAGCAGTACTTC | TRBJ2-7 | TRBV18 | NA | NA
CAWSALPNTEAFF | TGTGCCTGGAGCGCACTCCCGAACACTGAAGCTTTCTTT | TRBJ1-1 | TRBV30 | NA | NA
CASSPTGTRSEQFF | TGTGCCAGCAGCCCGACCGGGACTAGGAGTGAGCAGTTCTTC | TRBJ2-1 | TRBV11-2 | TRBD2 | once
CASSTAGEAGNTIYF | TGTGCCAGCAGCACGGCAGGGGAAGCTGGAAACACCATATATTTT | TRBJ1-3 | TRBV5-6 | NA | NA
CASSPPDLASTDTQYF | TGTGCCAGCAGTCCCCCGGACTTGGCTAGCACAGATACGCAGTATTTT | TRBJ2-3 | TRBV7-9 | NA | NA
CASSLPGQGHNEQFF | TGTGCCAGCAGTTTACCGGGACAGGGGCACAATGAGCAGTTCTTC | TRBJ2-1 | TRBV27 | TRBD1 | NA
CAISAIPSGANVLTF | TGTGCCATCAGTGCCATCCCCTCTGGGGCCAACGTCCTGACTTTC | TRBJ2-6 | TRBV10-3 | NA | NA
CSVSVDREATGELFF | TGCAGCGTCTCTGTGGACAGGGAAGCCACCGGGGAGCTGTTTTTT | TRBJ2-2 | TRBV29-1 | TRBD1 | once
CASSHTQNHEQYF | TGTGCCAGCAGCCATACCCAAAACCACGAGCAGTACTTC | TRBJ2-7 | TRBV7-9 | NA | NA
CASSNYSLSRPYNEQFF | TGTGCCAGCAGCAATTATTCGTTATCGAGACCCTACAATGAGCAGTTCTTC | TRBJ2-1 | TRBV21-1 | NA | few
CASMTPGGGREQYF | TGTGCCAGCATGACCCCTGGGGGCGGTCGCGAGCAGTACTTC | TRBJ2-7 | TRBV6-5 | NA | NA
CASSLGGSRPGELFF | TGTGCCAGCAGCTTAGGGGGGAGTCGTCCCGGGGAGCTGTTTTTT | TRBJ2-2 | TRBV7-3 | NA | once
CASSAVQPQHF | TGTGCCAGCAGTGCGGTTCAGCCCCAGCATTTT | TRBJ1-5 | TRBV28 | NA | NA
CASSLAGFSIEKLFF | TGTGCCAGCAGCTTGGCAGGGTTCAGTATTGAAAAACTGTTTTTT | TRBJ1-4 | TRBV5-6 | NA | NA
CSVHTGRNQPQHF | TGCAGCGTGCATACAGGGCGGAATCAGCCCCAGCATTTT | TRBJ1-5 | TRBV29-1 | NA | few
CASSGGSGRAYNEQFF | TGTGCCAGCAGCGGGGGTAGCGGGAGGGCCTACAATGAGCAGTTCTTC | TRBJ2-1 | TRBV9 | TRBD2 | NA
CATKVQTNTGELFF | TGTGCCACCAAGGTACAGACGAACACCGGGGAGCTGTTTTTT | TRBJ2-2 | TRBV15 | NA | NA
CASSSSLRHNEKLFF | TGTGCCAGCAGCTCCTCCCTGAGACATAATGAAAAACTGTTTTTT | TRBJ1-4 | TRBV27 | NA | once
CASSQVIGTKNF | TGTGCCAGCAGCCAGGTTATAGGGACAAAGAACTTC | TRBJ2-5 | TRBV3-1/TRBV3-2 | NA | NA
CASSPPGRPNTEAFF | TGTGCCAGCAGTCCCCCAGGTAGACCGAACACTGAAGCTTTCTTT | TRBJ1-1 | TRBV28 | NA | NA